This is a list of T cell receptor beta chains from one sample in a study of blood T cell repertoires in COVID-19. Only in-frame clones appear in the TCRdb table, and some are missing; sequencing was by immunoSEQ multiplex PCR. The sample carries about 75,000 clones, approximately 88% recorded once. The material sequenced was peripheral blood. These receptors were taken from a human donor in a cohort sampled during active COVID-19. The CDR3 runs from the conserved cysteine through the conserved F or W. Each record gives: J gene, CDR3 length, V gene, CDR3 protein.

J: TRBJ2-5
length: 16
V: TRBV24-1
CDR3: CATSDLAGGGQETQYF

J: TRBJ2-7
length: 12
V: TRBV18
CDR3: CASSPGRFEQYF

J: TRBJ2-7
length: 13
V: TRBV12-3/TRBV12-4
CDR3: CASSGLGGGEQYF

J: TRBJ1-1
length: 13
V: TRBV11-2
CDR3: CASNPTRGGLAFF

J: TRBJ2-7
length: 14
V: TRBV5-6
CDR3: CASSRSGVKNEQYF

J: TRBJ1-1
length: 16
V: TRBV9
CDR3: CASSNREVLIGTEAFF

J: TRBJ1-1
length: 14
V: TRBV7-8
CDR3: CASSLATGYTEAFF

J: TRBJ2-3
length: 17
V: TRBV9
CDR3: CASSVRPREGGTDTQYF

J: TRBJ2-7
length: 15
V: TRBV18
CDR3: CASSPPFDGTYEQYF

J: TRBJ2-3
length: 11
V: TRBV13
CDR3: CASSSRDTQYF

J: TRBJ1-1
length: 13
V: TRBV5-5
CDR3: CASSLKRGTEAFF

J: TRBJ1-2
length: 12
V: TRBV7-2
CDR3: CASSFGTDGYTF

J: TRBJ2-7
length: 17
V: TRBV2
CDR3: CASSAWGTGASSYEQYF

J: TRBJ2-7
length: 17
V: TRBV13
CDR3: CASSPGLWRGASYEQYF

J: TRBJ2-1
length: 15
V: TRBV29-1
CDR3: CSVGGTSESYNEQFF

J: TRBJ2-1
length: 16
V: TRBV27
CDR3: CASSSSGGGSRGEQFF

J: TRBJ2-7
length: 11
V: TRBV9
CDR3: CASGSEYEQYF

J: TRBJ2-7
length: 16
V: TRBV4-2
CDR3: CASSQDPGTSGYEQYF

J: TRBJ2-7
length: 16
V: TRBV3-1/TRBV3-2
CDR3: CASSQRTSGSGGGQYF

J: TRBJ2-7
length: 13
V: TRBV27
CDR3: CASSRRSAYEQYF

J: TRBJ2-1
length: 12
V: TRBV28
CDR3: CGTGGLNSEQFF

J: TRBJ2-7
length: 14
V: TRBV6-5
CDR3: CASRIGGLAYEQYF

J: TRBJ2-3
length: 15
V: TRBV28
CDR3: CASSFVGQGADTQYF

J: TRBJ2-1
length: 14
V: TRBV7-2
CDR3: CASSFQGSYNEQFF

J: TRBJ2-5
length: 11
V: TRBV5-6
CDR3: CASSRGETQYF

J: TRBJ1-1
length: 15
V: TRBV19
CDR3: CASSITGQGVTEAFF

J: TRBJ2-7
length: 12
V: TRBV11-3
CDR3: CASSAGEGEQYF

J: TRBJ2-2
length: 15
V: TRBV19
CDR3: CASSIRDRGIGELFF

J: TRBJ1-2
length: 13
V: TRBV12-3/TRBV12-4
CDR3: CASSFVWGEGYTF

J: TRBJ1-1
length: 15
V: TRBV18
CDR3: CASSYLTGINTEAFF

J: TRBJ2-2
length: 18
V: TRBV24-1
CDR3: CATSDRPGTGHNTGELFF

J: TRBJ2-7
length: 12
V: TRBV30
CDR3: CAWMGGAYEQYF

J: TRBJ2-1
length: 14
V: TRBV2
CDR3: CASSEAWASNEQFF

J: TRBJ2-5
length: 15
V: TRBV18
CDR3: CASSPLAGNQETQYF

J: TRBJ2-1
length: 15
V: TRBV5-4
CDR3: CASSPRRAGGDEQFF

J: TRBJ1-4
length: 14
V: TRBV7-8
CDR3: CASSLRPGGEKLFF

J: TRBJ2-3
length: 20
V: TRBV7-7
CDR3: CASSPGTSGGLYDRVDTQYF

J: TRBJ1-1
length: 14
V: TRBV7-2
CDR3: CASQNRGMNTEAFF

J: TRBJ2-3
length: 15
V: TRBV5-1
CDR3: CASSPPLADTDTQYF

J: TRBJ1-1
length: 16
V: TRBV5-1
CDR3: CASSPSTVPLNTEAFF

J: TRBJ2-3
length: 15
V: TRBV11-2
CDR3: CASTIAGGFTDTQYF

J: TRBJ2-3
length: 16
V: TRBV7-9
CDR3: CASSHEGGRVTDTQYF

J: TRBJ2-3
length: 13
V: TRBV18
CDR3: CASSPGTGDTQYF

J: TRBJ2-1
length: 15
V: TRBV2
CDR3: CASRNGLAGGNEQFF

J: TRBJ2-1
length: 15
V: TRBV11-2
CDR3: CASSLDRGSWNEQFF

J: TRBJ1-1
length: 12
V: TRBV4-3
CDR3: CASSQDRGVAFF

J: TRBJ2-6
length: 16
V: TRBV20-1
CDR3: CSASLHGSSGANVLTF

J: TRBJ1-6
length: 13
V: TRBV4-3
CDR3: CASSQEPEAPLHF

J: TRBJ1-1
length: 13
V: TRBV19
CDR3: CASSIQVITEAFF

J: TRBJ2-7
length: 14
V: TRBV7-2
CDR3: CASSPTSGDYEQYF

J: TRBJ2-1
length: 15
V: TRBV3-1/TRBV3-2
CDR3: CASSQVSGRAGEQFF

J: TRBJ1-1
length: 15
V: TRBV29-1
CDR3: CSVERGRILNTEAFF

J: TRBJ2-7
length: 14
V: TRBV10-3
CDR3: CAISDAGQGNEQYF

J: TRBJ1-4
length: 13
V: TRBV7-2
CDR3: CASSFQGNEKLFF

J: TRBJ2-7
length: 15
V: TRBV9
CDR3: CASSTSAGGPYEQYF